This TCR beta chain was obtained from a study of cytomegalovirus exposure and HLA in healthy donors. The study's findings and limits: Exclusion as indistinguishable affected some V segments, including TRBV6-2 and TRBV6-3. Available immune exposure information was restricted to CMV serostatus only.

Concerning this clone itself: The target antigen is unknown.

PCR employed 60 Vbeta and 13 Jbeta primers. Profiling relied on immunoSEQ multiplex PCR, and the TCRdb table lists in-frame clones only, not all of them. Altogether more than 140,000 clones are present, roughly 80% being singletons, with the ten largest covering about 1.7%. CDR3 length: 12 residues. Germline V gene sequence: CDR1 SGHRS, CDR2 YFSETQ. The material sequenced was PBMCs. The sequence came from a female donor in good health and CMV-seronegative. The chain employs TRBV5-1 and TRBJ2-5; maybe TRBD1 (5 bases). The J call is doubtful: the DNA matches TRBJ2-7 better. Here the CDR3 reads CASSYQGDEQYF. CDR3 coding DNA: TGCGCCAGCAGCTACCAGGGTGACGAGCAGTACTTC.